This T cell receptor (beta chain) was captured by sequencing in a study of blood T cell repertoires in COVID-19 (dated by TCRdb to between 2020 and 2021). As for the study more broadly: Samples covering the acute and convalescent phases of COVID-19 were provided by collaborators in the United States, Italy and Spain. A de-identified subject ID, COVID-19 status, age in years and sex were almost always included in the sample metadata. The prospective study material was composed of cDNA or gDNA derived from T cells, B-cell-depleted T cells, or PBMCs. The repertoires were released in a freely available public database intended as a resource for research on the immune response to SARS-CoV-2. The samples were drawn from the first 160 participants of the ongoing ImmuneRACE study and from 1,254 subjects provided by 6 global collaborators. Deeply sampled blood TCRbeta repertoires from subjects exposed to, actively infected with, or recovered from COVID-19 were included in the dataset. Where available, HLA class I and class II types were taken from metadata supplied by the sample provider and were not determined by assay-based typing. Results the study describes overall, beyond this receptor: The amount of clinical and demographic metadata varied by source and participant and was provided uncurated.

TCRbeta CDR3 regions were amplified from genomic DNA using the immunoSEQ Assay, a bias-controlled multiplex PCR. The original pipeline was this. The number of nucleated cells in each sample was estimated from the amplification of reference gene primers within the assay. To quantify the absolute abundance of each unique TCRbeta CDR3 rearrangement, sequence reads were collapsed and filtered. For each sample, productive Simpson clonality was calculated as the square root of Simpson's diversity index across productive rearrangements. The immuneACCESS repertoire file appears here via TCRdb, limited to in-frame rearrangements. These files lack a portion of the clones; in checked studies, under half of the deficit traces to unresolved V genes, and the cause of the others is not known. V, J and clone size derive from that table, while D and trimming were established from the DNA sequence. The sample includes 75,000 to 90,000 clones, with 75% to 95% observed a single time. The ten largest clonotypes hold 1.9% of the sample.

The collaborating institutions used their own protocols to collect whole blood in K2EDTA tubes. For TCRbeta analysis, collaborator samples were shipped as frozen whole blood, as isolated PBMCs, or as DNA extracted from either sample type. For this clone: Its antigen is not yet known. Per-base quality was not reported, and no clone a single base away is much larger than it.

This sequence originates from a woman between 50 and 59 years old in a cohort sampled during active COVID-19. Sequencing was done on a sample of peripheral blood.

This receptor has the CDR3 CAIRTGATYGYTF. The DNA is TGTGCCATCAGGACAGGGGCCACATATGGCTACACCTTC. The chain is assembled from TRBV10-3 and TRBJ1-2, with 8 middle bases fitting TRBD1. V is trimmed back by 6 bases and J by 5 bases, and the junction contains 5 bases that no gene match accounts for. From the germline V gene, CDR1 is ENHRY and CDR2 is SYGVKD. The CDR3 covers 13 residues, taking in both the cysteine and the phenylalanine. The CDR3 DNA has 39 bases and is translated from base 1.